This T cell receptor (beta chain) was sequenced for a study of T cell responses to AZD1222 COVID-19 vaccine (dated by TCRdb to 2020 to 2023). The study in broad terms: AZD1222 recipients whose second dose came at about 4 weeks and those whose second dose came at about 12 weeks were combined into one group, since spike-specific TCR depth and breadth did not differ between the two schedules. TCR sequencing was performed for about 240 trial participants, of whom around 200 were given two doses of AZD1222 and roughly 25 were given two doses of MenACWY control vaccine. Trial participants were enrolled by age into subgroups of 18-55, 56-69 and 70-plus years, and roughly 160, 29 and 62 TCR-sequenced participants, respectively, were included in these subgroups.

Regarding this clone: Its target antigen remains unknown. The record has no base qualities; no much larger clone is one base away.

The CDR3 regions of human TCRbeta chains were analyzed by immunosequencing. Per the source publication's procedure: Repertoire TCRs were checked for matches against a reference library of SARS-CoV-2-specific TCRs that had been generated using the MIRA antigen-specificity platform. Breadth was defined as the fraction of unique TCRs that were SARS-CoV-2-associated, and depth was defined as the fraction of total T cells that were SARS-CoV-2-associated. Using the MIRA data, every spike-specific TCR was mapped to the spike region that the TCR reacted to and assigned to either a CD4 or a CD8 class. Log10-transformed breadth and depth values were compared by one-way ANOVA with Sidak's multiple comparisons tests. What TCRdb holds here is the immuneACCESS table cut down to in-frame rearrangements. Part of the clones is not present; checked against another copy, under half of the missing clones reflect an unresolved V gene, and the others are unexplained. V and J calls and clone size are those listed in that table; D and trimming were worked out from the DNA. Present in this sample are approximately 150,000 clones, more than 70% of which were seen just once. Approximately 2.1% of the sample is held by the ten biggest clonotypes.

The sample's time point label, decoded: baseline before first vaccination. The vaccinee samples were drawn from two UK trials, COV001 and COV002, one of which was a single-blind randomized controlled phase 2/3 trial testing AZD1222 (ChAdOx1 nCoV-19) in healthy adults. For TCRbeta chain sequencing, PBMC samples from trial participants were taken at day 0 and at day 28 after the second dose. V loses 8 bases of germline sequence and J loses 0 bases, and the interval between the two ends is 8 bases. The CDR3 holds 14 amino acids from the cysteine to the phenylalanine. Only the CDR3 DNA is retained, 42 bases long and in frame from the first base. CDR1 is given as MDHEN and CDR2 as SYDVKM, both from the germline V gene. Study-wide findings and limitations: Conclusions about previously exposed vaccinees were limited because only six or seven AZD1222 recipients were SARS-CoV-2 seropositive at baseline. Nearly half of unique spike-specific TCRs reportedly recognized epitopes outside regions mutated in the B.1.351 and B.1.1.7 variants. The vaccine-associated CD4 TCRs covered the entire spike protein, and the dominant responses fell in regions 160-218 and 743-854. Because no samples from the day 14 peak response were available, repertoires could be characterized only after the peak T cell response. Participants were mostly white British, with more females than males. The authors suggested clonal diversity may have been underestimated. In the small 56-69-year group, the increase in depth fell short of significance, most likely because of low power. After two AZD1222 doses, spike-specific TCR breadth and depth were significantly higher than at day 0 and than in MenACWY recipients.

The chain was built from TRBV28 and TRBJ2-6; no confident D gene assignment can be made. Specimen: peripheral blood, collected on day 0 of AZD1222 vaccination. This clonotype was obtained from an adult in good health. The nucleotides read TGTGCCAGCGGTCTACTCTCTGGGGCCAACGTCCTGACTTTC. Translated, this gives CASGLLSGANVLTF. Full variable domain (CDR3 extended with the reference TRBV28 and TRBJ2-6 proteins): DVKVTQSSRYLVKRTGEKVFLECVQDMDHENMFWYRQDPGLGLRLIYFSYDVKMKEKGDIPEGYSVSREKKERFSLILESASTNQTSMYLCASGLLSGANVLTFGAGSRLTVL.